A selection of T cell receptor beta chains follows, all from one sample in a study of blood T cell repertoires in COVID-19. Clones were read by immunoSEQ multiplex PCR, and TCRdb kept only the in-frame ones, dropping some. The profile shows tens of thousands of clones, roughly 82% of them singletons. The specimen sequenced was peripheral blood. The receptors were sampled from an elderly woman with acute or convalescent COVID-19. CDR3s include the opening cysteine and the closing phenylalanine or tryptophan. The D gene is left open where the match is weak. Clone size, where shown, is once, few, many, or a class for clones that have expanded.

v_gene: TRBV5-1
d_gene: TRBD2
abundance: -
j_gene: TRBJ2-4
CDR3aa: CASSPGATSGLNIQYF
CDR3nt: TGCGCCAGCAGTCCCGGGGCGACTAGCGGGTTAAACATTCAGTACTTC

v_gene: TRBV28
d_gene: -
abundance: -
j_gene: TRBJ1-2
CDR3aa: CASSPSTTTHRPYGYTF
CDR3nt: TGTGCCAGCAGCCCCTCTACCACCACGCACAGGCCATATGGCTACACCTTC

v_gene: TRBV6-6
d_gene: -
abundance: -
j_gene: TRBJ2-5
CDR3aa: CASSYSSGQETQYF
CDR3nt: TGTGCCAGCAGTTACTCCTCAGGGCAAGAGACCCAGTACTTC

v_gene: TRBV7-6
d_gene: TRBD2
abundance: -
j_gene: TRBJ2-1
CDR3aa: CASSHPKREGRYNEQFF
CDR3nt: TGTGCCAGCAGCCACCCAAAGCGGGAGGGCCGCTACAATGAGCAGTTCTTC

v_gene: TRBV6-1
d_gene: -
abundance: few
j_gene: TRBJ2-3
CDR3aa: CASGDGTQYF
CDR3nt: TGTGCCAGCGGTGACGGTACGCAGTATTTT

v_gene: TRBV5-4
d_gene: -
abundance: -
j_gene: TRBJ2-2
CDR3aa: CASSLTQHNTGELFF
CDR3nt: TGTGCCAGCAGCTTGACGCAACACAACACCGGGGAGCTGTTTTTT

v_gene: TRBV5-5
d_gene: -
abundance: -
j_gene: TRBJ1-3
CDR3aa: CASSLADSSGNTIYF
CDR3nt: TGTGCCAGCAGCTTAGCGGACAGCTCTGGAAACACCATATATTTT

v_gene: TRBV5-1
d_gene: -
abundance: -
j_gene: TRBJ2-1
CDR3aa: CASSLEEGRNEQFF
CDR3nt: TGCGCCAGCAGCTTGGAGGAGGGGCGGAATGAGCAGTTCTTC

v_gene: TRBV7-2
d_gene: TRBD2
abundance: -
j_gene: TRBJ2-5
CDR3aa: CASRGTSTQYF
CDR3nt: TGTGCCAGCAGGGGGACTAGCACCCAGTACTTC

v_gene: TRBV2
d_gene: -
abundance: -
j_gene: TRBJ2-1
CDR3aa: CATPSGSPGVSRNEQFF
CDR3nt: TGTGCCACCCCGTCCGGTTCTCCGGGAGTTTCTCGGAATGAGCAGTTCTTC

v_gene: TRBV6-1
d_gene: -
abundance: -
j_gene: TRBJ1-1
CDR3aa: CASSDGLAGRGTEAFF
CDR3nt: TGTGCCAGCAGTGACGGTCTCGCCGGGCGGGGTACTGAAGCTTTCTTT

v_gene: TRBV5-6
d_gene: -
abundance: -
j_gene: TRBJ2-1
CDR3aa: CASSPEWIGVQANNEQFF
CDR3nt: TGTGCCAGCAGCCCAGAATGGATAGGGGTGCAAGCTAACAATGAGCAGTTCTTC

v_gene: TRBV10-2
d_gene: TRBD1
abundance: -
j_gene: TRBJ1-2
CDR3aa: CASSPGTGVGGYTF
CDR3nt: TGCGCCAGCAGTCCCGGGACAGGGGTCGGCGGCTACACCTTC

v_gene: TRBV30
d_gene: -
abundance: once
j_gene: TRBJ1-2
CDR3aa: CAWSVKGGGYGYTF
CDR3nt: TGTGCCTGGAGTGTGAAAGGGGGGGGCTATGGCTACACCTTC

v_gene: TRBV2
d_gene: -
abundance: -
j_gene: TRBJ2-1
CDR3aa: CASSVSPSYNEQFF
CDR3nt: TGTGCCAGCAGTGTGTCTCCCTCCTACAATGAGCAGTTCTTC

v_gene: TRBV27
d_gene: -
abundance: few
j_gene: TRBJ1-2
CDR3aa: CASSLTSGSYGYTF
CDR3nt: TGTGCCAGCAGTTTAACGTCGGGGTCCTATGGCTACACCTTC

v_gene: TRBV28
d_gene: TRBD1
abundance: -
j_gene: TRBJ2-7
CDR3aa: CASRLTDRAGEQYF
CDR3nt: TGTGCCAGCAGACTAACCGACAGGGCCGGCGAGCAGTACTTC

v_gene: TRBV5-4
d_gene: TRBD1
abundance: once
j_gene: TRBJ1-2
CDR3aa: CASRGQPNYGYTF
CDR3nt: TGTGCCAGCAGGGGACAGCCGAACTATGGCTACACCTTC

v_gene: TRBV28
d_gene: -
abundance: -
j_gene: TRBJ1-4
CDR3aa: CASSLWGSEKLFF
CDR3nt: TGTGCCAGCAGTTTATGGGGGAGTGAAAAACTGTTTTTT

v_gene: TRBV28
d_gene: TRBD2
abundance: -
j_gene: TRBJ2-1
CDR3aa: CASSFIAGGSNEQFF
CDR3nt: TGTGCCAGCAGTTTCATAGCGGGAGGAAGCAATGAGCAGTTCTTC

v_gene: TRBV15
d_gene: TRBD1
abundance: -
j_gene: TRBJ2-1
CDR3aa: CATSRDGTDLWRVF
CDR3nt: TGTGCCACCAGCAGAGATGGGACAGATCTTTGGCGGGTCTTC

v_gene: TRBV10-3
d_gene: -
abundance: -
j_gene: TRBJ2-5
CDR3aa: CAISERGSEETQYF
CDR3nt: TGTGCCATCAGTGAGAGAGGCAGCGAAGAGACCCAGTACTTC

v_gene: TRBV7-8
d_gene: -
abundance: -
j_gene: TRBJ2-7
CDR3aa: CASSLDPGVKEQYF
CDR3nt: TGTGCCAGCAGCTTAGACCCGGGTGTGAAAGAGCAGTACTTC

v_gene: TRBV5-1
d_gene: TRBD2
abundance: -
j_gene: TRBJ2-1
CDR3aa: CASTLPGLTTEQFF
CDR3nt: TGCGCCAGCACCTTGCCGGGACTAACAACTGAGCAGTTCTTC

v_gene: TRBV12-3/TRBV12-4
d_gene: -
abundance: -
j_gene: TRBJ1-1
CDR3aa: CASSLAGGTEAFF
CDR3nt: TGTGCCAGCAGTTTAGCAGGGGGCACTGAAGCTTTCTTT

v_gene: TRBV11-2
d_gene: TRBD2
abundance: -
j_gene: TRBJ2-1
CDR3aa: CASSSKAGGPVEQFF
CDR3nt: TGTGCCAGCAGCTCCAAAGCGGGAGGGCCAGTTGAGCAGTTCTTC

v_gene: TRBV2
d_gene: TRBD1
abundance: -
j_gene: TRBJ2-7
CDR3aa: CASKTDRGSDEQYF
CDR3nt: TGTGCCAGCAAGACGGACAGGGGAAGTGACGAGCAGTACTTC

v_gene: TRBV11-2
d_gene: TRBD1
abundance: once
j_gene: TRBJ2-4
CDR3aa: CASSPSGTGLAKNIQYF
CDR3nt: TGTGCCAGCAGCCCCTCCGGGACAGGATTAGCCAAAAACATTCAGTACTTC

v_gene: TRBV19
d_gene: -
abundance: -
j_gene: TRBJ1-6
CDR3aa: CASSVGVRNSPLHF
CDR3nt: TGTGCCAGTAGTGTGGGCGTCAGGAATTCACCCCTCCACTTT

v_gene: TRBV5-1
d_gene: TRBD2
abundance: -
j_gene: TRBJ2-1
CDR3aa: CASSKTSGIWNEQFF
CDR3nt: TGCGCCAGCAGCAAGACTAGCGGGATTTGGAATGAGCAGTTCTTC